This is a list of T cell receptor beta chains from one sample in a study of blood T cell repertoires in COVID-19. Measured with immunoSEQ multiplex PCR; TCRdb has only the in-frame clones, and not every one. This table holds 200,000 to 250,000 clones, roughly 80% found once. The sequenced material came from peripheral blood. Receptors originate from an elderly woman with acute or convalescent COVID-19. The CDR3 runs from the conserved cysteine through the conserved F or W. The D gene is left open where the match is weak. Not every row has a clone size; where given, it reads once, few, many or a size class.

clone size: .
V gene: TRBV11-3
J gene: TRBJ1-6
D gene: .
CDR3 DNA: TGTGCCAGCAGCTTAGGAAACGGGGAGGGTTCACCCCTCCACTTT
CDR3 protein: CASSLGNGEGSPLHF

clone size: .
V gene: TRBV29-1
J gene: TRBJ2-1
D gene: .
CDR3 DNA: TGCAGCGCTTTAGGGGGGGGTGTCAATGAGCAGTTCTTC
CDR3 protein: CSALGGGVNEQFF

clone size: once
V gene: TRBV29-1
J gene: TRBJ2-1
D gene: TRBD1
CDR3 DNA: TGCAGCGCCACAACAGGGGGATACAATGAGCAGTTCTTC
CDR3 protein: CSATTGGYNEQFF

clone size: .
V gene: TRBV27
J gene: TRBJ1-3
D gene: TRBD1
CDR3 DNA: TGTGCCAGCAGAATACAGGGGGCCGGAAACACCATATATTTT
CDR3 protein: CASRIQGAGNTIYF

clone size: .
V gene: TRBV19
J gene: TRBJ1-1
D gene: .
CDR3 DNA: TGTGCCAGTAGCCTGGGGGGGGGAACAACTGAAGCTTTCTTT
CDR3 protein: CASSLGGGTTEAFF

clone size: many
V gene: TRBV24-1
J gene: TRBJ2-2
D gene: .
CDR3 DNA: TGTGCCACCAGTGATTCGCCAGGGACTTCAAACACCGGGGAGCTGTTTTTT
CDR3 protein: CATSDSPGTSNTGELFF

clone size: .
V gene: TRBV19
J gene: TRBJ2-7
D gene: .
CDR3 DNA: TGTGCCAGTAGTATCCCCGGGACACTTCGCTACGAGCAGTACTTC
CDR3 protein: CASSIPGTLRYEQYF

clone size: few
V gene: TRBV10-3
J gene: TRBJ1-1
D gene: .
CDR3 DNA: TGTGCCATCAGTGAGTTGACTACCTCCGGGAGGAGGGCTTTCTTT
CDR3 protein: CAISELTTSGRRAFF

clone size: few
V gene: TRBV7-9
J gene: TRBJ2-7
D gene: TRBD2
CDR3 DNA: TGTGCCAGCAGCCCAAGCGGGATGGGCTCCTACGAGCAGTACTTC
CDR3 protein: CASSPSGMGSYEQYF

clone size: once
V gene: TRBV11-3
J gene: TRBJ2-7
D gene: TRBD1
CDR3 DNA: TGTGCCAGCAGTCAAGACAGGGACCGTGGGGAGCAGTACTTC
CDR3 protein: CASSQDRDRGEQYF

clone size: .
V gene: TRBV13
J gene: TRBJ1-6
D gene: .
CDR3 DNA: TGTGCCAGCAGCTATCGTGGAGCACCCCTCCACTTT
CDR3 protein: CASSYRGAPLHF

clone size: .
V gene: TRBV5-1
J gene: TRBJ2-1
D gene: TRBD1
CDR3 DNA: TGCGCCAGCAGCTTGGTGGACAGGGATTACAATGAGCAGTTCTTC
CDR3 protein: CASSLVDRDYNEQFF

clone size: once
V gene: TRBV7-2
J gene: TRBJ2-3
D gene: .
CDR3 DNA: TGTGCCAGCAGCTTAGATGCCCCGACTAGCACAGATACGCAGTATTTT
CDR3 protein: CASSLDAPTSTDTQYF

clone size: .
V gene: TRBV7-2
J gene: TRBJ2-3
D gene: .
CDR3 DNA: TGTGCCAGCAGGTCCGGACTCCCCGGGGCAGATACGCAGTATTTT
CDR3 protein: CASRSGLPGADTQYF

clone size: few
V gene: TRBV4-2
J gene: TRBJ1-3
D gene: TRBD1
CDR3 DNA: TGTGCCAGCAGCCGTGGGACAGGGGACCCCTCTGGAAACACCATATATTTT
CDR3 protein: CASSRGTGDPSGNTIYF

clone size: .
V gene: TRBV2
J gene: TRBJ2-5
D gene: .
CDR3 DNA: TGTGCCAGCAGTGAAGCGCTTGGGCTAGCCCAAGAGACCCAGTACTTC
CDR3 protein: CASSEALGLAQETQYF

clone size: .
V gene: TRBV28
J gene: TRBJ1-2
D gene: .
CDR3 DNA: TGTGCCAGTTTAAGGGGGTACGACTATGGCTACACCTTC
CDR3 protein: CASLRGYDYGYTF

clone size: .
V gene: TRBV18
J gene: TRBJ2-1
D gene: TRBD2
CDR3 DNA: TGTGCCAGCTCCCGCGGGAGTGCCACCTACAATGAGCAGTTCTTC
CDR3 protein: CASSRGSATYNEQFF

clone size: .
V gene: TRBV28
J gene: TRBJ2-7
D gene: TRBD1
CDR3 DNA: TGTGCCAGCAGGGAGTCCGGGACAGGGAAGAGCTCCTACGAGCAGTACTTC
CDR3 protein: CASRESGTGKSSYEQYF

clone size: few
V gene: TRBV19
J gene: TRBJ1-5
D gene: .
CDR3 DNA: TGTGCCAGTAGTATGGGCAGGGGCAGCAATCAGCCCCAGCATTTT
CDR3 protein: CASSMGRGSNQPQHF

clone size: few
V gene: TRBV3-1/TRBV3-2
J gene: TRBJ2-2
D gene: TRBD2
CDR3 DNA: TGTGCCAGCAGCCTCTGGGACTATCATGGGGCCGGGGAGCTGTTTTTT
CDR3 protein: CASSLWDYHGAGELFF

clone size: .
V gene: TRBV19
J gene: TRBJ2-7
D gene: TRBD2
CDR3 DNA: TGTGCCAGTAGCCCTCTGGGCGGGGGGTTTTACGAGCAGTACTTC
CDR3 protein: CASSPLGGGFYEQYF

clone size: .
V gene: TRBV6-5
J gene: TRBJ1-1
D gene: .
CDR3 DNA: TGTGCCAGCAGTTACCGGGACACCACTGAAGCTTTCTTT
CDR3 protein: CASSYRDTTEAFF

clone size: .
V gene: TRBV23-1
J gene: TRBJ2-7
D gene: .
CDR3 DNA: TGCGCCAGCAGACGAGAGGCTCTCAGCACCTACGAGCAGTACTTC
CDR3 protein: CASRREALSTYEQYF

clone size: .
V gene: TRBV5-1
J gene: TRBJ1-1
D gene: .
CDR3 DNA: TGCGCCAGCAGCTTGGAACAGCAGTCCACTGAAGCTTTCTTT
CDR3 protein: CASSLEQQSTEAFF

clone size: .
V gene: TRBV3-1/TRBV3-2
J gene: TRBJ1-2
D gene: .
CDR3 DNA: TGTGCCAGCAGCCAAGGGGCAAGGGAGGCGAGCTACACCTTC
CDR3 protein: CASSQGAREASYTF

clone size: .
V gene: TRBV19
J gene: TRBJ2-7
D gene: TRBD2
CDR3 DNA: TGTGCCAGTAGTATGACTAGCTTCTACGAGCAGTACTTC
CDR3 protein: CASSMTSFYEQYF

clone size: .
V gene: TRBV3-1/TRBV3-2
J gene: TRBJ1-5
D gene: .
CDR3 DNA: TGTGCCAGCAGCCCCTCCGGCGGGGTTCAGCCCCAGCATTTT
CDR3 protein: CASSPSGGVQPQHF

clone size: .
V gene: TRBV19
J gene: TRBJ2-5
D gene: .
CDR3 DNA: TGTGCCAGTAGTTGGTCAACAGGTAATTTTGGATTAGAGACCCAGTACTTC
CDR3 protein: CASSWSTGNFGLETQYF

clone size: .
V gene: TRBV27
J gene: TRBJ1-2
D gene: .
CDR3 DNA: TGTGCCAGCAGTTATACGCGTTCTAACTATGGCTACACCTTC
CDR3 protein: CASSYTRSNYGYTF

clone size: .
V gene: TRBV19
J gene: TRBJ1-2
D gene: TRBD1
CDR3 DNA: TGTGCCAGTAGTATACGGGGCGTCGGGACAGGGAAAGCTAACTATGGCTACACCTTC
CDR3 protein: CASSIRGVGTGKANYGYTF

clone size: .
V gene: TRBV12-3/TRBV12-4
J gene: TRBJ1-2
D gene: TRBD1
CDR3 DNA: TGTGCCAGCAGTTTTGAGGGGGCCTATGGCTACACCTTC
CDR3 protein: CASSFEGAYGYTF

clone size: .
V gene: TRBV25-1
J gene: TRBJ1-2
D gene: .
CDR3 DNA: TGTGCCAGCAGTGTTCAGGGGAGTGGCTACACCTTC
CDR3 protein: CASSVQGSGYTF

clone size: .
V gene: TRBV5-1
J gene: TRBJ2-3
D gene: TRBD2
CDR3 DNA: TGCGCCAGCAGCTGGGGCGCGGGGGCAGATACGCAGTATTTT
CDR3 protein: CASSWGAGADTQYF

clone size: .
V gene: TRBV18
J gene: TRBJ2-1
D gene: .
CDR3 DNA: TGTGCCAGCTCACCACCGAATAGGGGTTCCTCCTACAATGAGCAGTTCTTC
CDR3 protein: CASSPPNRGSSYNEQFF

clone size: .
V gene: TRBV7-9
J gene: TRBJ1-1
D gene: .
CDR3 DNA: TGTGCCAGCAGCTTAGGTTTGGGGGGTAACACTGAAGCTTTCTTT
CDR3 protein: CASSLGLGGNTEAFF

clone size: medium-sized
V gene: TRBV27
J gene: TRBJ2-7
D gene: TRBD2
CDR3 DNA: TGTGCCAGCAGTTCCTCCCTAACTAGCGTCTCCTACGAGCAGTACTTC
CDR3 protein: CASSSSLTSVSYEQYF

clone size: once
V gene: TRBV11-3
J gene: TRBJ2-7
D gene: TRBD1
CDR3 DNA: TGTGCCAGCAGCCCCGCGACAGGGGGCTCCTACGAGCAGTACTTC
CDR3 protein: CASSPATGGSYEQYF

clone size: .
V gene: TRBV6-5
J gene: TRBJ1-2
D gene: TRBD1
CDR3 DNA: TGTGCCAGCAGACCCCCACAGGGGGTCAACTATGGCTACACCTTC
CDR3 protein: CASRPPQGVNYGYTF

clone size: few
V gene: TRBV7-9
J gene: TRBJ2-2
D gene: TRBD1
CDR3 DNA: TGTGCCAGCAGCTTAAGGGGGACAGGAGCGAACACCGGGGAGCTGTTTTTT
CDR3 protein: CASSLRGTGANTGELFF

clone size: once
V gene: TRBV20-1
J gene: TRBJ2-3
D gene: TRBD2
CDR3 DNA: TGCAGTGCTAGTAAACTAGCGGGGGGCCCGCCCGATACGCAGTATTTT
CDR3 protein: CSASKLAGGPPDTQYF

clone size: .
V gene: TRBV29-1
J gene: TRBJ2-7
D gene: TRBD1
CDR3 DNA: TGCAGCGTTGTGGGACAGGCCTACGAGCAGTACTTC
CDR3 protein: CSVVGQAYEQYF

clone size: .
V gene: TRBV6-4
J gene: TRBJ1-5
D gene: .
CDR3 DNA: TGTGCCAGCTTAAGAGAAAGGAGGATCAATCAGCCCCAGCATTTT
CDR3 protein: CASLRERRINQPQHF

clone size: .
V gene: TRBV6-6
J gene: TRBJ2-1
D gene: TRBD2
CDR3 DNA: TGTGCCAGCAAACTAGCGGAAGGATACAATGAGCAGTTCTTC
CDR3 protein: CASKLAEGYNEQFF

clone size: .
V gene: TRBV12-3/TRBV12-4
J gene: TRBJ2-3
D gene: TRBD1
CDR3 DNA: TGTGCCAGCAGTTTTAACACAGGGGGCACGCAGTATTTT
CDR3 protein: CASSFNTGGTQYF

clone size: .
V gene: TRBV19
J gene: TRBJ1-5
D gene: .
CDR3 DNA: TGTGCCAGTAAGGACAGCCCCAATAGCAATCAGCCCCAGCATTTT
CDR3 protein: CASKDSPNSNQPQHF

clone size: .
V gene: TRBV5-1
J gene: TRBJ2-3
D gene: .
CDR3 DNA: TGCGCCAGCAGCTCCGACGGGAGCACAGATACGCAGTATTTT
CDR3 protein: CASSSDGSTDTQYF

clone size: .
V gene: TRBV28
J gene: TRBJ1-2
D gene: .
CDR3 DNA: TGTGCCACCCAGTTGAGAGGGCGCTATGGCTACACCTTC
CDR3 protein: CATQLRGRYGYTF

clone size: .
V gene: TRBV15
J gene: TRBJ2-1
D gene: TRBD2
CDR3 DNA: TGTGCCACCAGCAGGGGGACTAGCGCCCACAATGAGCAGTTCTTC
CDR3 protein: CATSRGTSAHNEQFF

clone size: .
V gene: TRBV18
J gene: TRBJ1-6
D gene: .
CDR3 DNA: TGTGCCAGCTCACGGGAGGGCAGGGATTCACCCCTCCACTTT
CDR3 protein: CASSREGRDSPLHF

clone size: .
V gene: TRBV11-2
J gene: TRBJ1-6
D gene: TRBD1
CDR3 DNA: TGTGCCAGCAGCTCGACAGGGGTTTCACCCCTCCACTTT
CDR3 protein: CASSSTGVSPLHF

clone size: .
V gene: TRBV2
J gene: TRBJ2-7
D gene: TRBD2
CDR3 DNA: TGTGCCAGCAGACGGACTAGCGGGGGGTACGAGCAGTACTTC
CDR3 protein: CASRRTSGGYEQYF

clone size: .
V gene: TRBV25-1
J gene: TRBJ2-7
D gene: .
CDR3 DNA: TGTGCCAGCAGTGAGCCGGGACTGATATACGAGCAGTACTTC
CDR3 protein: CASSEPGLIYEQYF

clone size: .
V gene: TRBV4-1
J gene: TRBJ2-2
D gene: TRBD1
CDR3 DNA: TGCGCCAGCAGCCAAGACGCGACAGGGGTCCCCGGGGAGCTGTTTTTT
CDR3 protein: CASSQDATGVPGELFF

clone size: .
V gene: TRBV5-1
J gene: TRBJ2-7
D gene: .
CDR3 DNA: TGCGCCAGCAGCTTGGGGCTTTCAGGCTACGAGCAGTACTTC
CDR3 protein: CASSLGLSGYEQYF

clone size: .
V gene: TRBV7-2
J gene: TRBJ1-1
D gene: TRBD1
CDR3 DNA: TGTGCCAGCAGCTTAACAGGGGGCACTGAAGCTTTCTTT
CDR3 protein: CASSLTGGTEAFF

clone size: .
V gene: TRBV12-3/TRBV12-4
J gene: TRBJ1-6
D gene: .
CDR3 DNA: TGTGCCAGCAGCTCACAGGGAAGTTCACCCCTCCACTTT
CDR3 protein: CASSSQGSSPLHF

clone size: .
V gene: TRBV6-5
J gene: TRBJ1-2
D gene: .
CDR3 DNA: TGTGCCAGCAGTTACTCGGGCAGGGACTATGGCTACACCTTC
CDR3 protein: CASSYSGRDYGYTF

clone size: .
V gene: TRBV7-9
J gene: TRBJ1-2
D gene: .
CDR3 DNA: TGTGCCAGCAGCTTTGACAATGGGGGGTCATATGGCTACACCTTC
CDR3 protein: CASSFDNGGSYGYTF